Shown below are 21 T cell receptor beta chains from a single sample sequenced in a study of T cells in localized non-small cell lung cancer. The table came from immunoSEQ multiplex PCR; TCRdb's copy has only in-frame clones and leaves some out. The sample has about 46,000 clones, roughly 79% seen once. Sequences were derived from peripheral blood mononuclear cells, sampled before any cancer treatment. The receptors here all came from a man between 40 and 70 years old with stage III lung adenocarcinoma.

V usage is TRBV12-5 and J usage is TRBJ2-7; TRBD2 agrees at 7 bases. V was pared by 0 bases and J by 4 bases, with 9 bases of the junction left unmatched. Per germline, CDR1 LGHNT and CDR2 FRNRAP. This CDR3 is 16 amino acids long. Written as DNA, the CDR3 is TGTGCTAGTGGTTTGGTACGGCCGGGGGGAGTTTACGAGCAGTACTTC. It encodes CASGLVRPGGVYEQYF.

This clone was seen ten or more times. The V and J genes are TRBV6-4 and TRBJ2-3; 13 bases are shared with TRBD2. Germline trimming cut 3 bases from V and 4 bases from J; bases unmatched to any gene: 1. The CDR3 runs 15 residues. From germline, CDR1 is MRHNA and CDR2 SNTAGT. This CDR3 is CASSETSGGPDTQYF. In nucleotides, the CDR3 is TGTGCCAGCAGTGAGACTAGCGGGGGGCCAGATACGCAGTATTTT.

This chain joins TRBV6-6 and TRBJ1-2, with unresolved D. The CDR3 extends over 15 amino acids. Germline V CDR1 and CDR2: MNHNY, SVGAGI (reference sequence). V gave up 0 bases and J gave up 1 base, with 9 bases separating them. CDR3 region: CASSYSQSDNYGYTF. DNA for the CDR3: TGTGCCAGCAGTTACTCCCAGAGCGATAACTATGGCTACACCTTC.

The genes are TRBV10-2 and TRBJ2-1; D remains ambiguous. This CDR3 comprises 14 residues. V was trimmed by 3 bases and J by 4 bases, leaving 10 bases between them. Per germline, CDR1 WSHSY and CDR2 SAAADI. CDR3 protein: CASSDRSAYNEQFF. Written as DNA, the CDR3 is TGCGCCAGCAGTGACAGGAGTGCATACAATGAGCAGTTCTTC.

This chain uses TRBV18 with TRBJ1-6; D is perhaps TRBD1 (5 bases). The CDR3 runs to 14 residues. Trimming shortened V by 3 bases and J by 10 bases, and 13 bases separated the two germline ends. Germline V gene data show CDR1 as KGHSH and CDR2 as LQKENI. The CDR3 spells CASSPEGQGSPLHF. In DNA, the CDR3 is TGTGCCAGCTCACCGGAGGGGCAAGGGTCACCCCTCCACTTT.

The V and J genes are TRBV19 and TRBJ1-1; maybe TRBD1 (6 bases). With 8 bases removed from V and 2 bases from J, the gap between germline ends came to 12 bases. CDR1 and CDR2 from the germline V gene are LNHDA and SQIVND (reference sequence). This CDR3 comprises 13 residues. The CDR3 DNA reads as TGTGCCAGTGGACAGACAGGAAACACTGAAGCTTTCTTT. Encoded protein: CASGQTGNTEAFF.

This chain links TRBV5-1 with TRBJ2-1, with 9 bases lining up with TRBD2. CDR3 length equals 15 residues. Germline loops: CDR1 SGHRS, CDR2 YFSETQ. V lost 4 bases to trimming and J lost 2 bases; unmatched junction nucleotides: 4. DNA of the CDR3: TGCGCCAGCAGCGGCGGGGGGGCCACCTACAATGAGCAGTTCTTC. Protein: CASSGGGATYNEQFF.

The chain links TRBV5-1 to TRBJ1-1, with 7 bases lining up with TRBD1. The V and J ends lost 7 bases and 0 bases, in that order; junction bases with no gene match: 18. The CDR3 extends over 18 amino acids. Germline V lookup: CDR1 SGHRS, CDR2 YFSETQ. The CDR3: CASSYAGQAIGMNTEAFF. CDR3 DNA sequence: TGCGCCAGCTCCTATGCTGGACAGGCAATAGGCATGAACACTGAAGCTTTCTTT. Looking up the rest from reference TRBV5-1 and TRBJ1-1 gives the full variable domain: KAGVTQTPRYLIKTRGQQVTLSCSPISGHRSVSWYQQTPGQGLQFLFEYFSETQRNKGNFPGRFSGRQFSNSRSEMNVSTLELGDSALYLCASSYAGQAIGMNTEAFFGQGTRLTVV.

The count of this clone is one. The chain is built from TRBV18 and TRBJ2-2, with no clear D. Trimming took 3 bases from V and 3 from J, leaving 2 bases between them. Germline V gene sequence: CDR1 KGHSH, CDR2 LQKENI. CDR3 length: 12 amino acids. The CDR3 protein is CASSPDTGELFF. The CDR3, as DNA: TGTGCCAGCTCACCTGACACCGGGGAGCTGTTTTTT. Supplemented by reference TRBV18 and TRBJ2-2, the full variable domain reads NAGVMQNPRHLVRRRGQEARLRCSPMKGHSHVYWYRQLPEEGLKFMVYLQKENIIDESGMPKERFSAEFPKEGPSILRIQQVVRGDSAAYFCASSPDTGELFFGEGSRLTVL.

The CDR3: CASSLAWGNRVTDTQYF. The CDR3 region has the DNA TGCGCCAGCAGCTTGGCCTGGGGGAACAGGGTCACAGATACGCAGTATTTT. The gene calls are TRBV5-1 and TRBJ2-3; tentative D call: TRBD1 (6 bases). The CDR3 contains 17 residues. Germline CDR1 is SGHRS and CDR2 is YFSETQ. Trimming shortened V by 0 bases and J by 2 bases, and 16 bases separated the two germline ends.

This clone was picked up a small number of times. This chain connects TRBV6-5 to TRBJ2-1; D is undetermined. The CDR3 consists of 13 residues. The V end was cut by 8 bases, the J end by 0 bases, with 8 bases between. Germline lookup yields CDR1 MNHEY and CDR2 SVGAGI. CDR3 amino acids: CASFKSSYNEQFF. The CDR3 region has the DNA TGTGCCAGCTTCAAGAGCTCCTACAATGAGCAGTTCTTC.

CDR3 nucleotide sequence: TGTGCCAGCAGCGCCGACAGGGGGCAGTACTATGGCTACACCTTC. Amino acid sequence: CASSADRGQYYGYTF. The chain has TRBV6-5 and TRBJ1-2; 10 bases fit TRBD1. After removal of 6 bases from V and 3 bases from J, the junction contained 7 bases not matched to a gene. Germline lookup yields CDR1 MNHEY and CDR2 SVGAGI. This CDR3 has 15 amino acids.

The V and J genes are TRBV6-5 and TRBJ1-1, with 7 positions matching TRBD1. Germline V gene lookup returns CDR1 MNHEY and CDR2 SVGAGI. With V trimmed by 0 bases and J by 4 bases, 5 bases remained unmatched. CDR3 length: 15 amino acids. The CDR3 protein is CASSYSRQGGTEAFF. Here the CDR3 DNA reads TGTGCCAGCAGTTACTCCCGACAGGGAGGCACTGAAGCTTTCTTT.

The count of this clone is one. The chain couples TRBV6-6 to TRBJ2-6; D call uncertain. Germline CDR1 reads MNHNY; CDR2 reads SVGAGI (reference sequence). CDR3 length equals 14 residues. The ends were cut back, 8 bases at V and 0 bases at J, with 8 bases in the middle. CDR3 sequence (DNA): TGTGCCAGCCCCAGGAGCTCTGGGGCCAACGTCCTGACTTTC. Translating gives CASPRSSGANVLTF.

CDR3 amino acids: CASSLETVALGEQYF. The CDR3 DNA reads TGTGCCAGCAGCTTAGAGACAGTGGCCCTTGGCGAGCAGTACTTC. The chain recombines TRBV7-9 with TRBJ2-7; tentatively, D is TRBD1 (5 bases). This CDR3 has 15 amino acids. CDR1 and CDR2 (germline): SEHNR, FQNEAQ (reference sequence). Trimming cost V 1 base and J 6 bases, with 16 bases left between them. Full variable domain (rest looked up from reference TRBV7-9 and TRBJ2-7): DTGVSQNPRHKITKRGQNVTFRCDPISEHNRLYWYRQTLGQGPEFLTYFQNEAQLEKSRLLSDRFSAERPKGSFSTLEIQRTEQGDSAMYLCASSLETVALGEQYFGPGTRLTVT.

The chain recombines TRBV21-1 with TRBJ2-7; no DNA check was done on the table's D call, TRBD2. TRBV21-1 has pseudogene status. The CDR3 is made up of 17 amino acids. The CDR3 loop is CASSKGSGGRSSYEQYF. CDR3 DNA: TGTGCCAGCAGCAAAGGGAGCGGGGGGCGCAGCTCCTACGAGCAGTACTTC.

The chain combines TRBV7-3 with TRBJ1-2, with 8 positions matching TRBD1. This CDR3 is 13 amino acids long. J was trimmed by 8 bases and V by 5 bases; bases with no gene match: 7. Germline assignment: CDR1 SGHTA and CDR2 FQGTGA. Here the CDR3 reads CASSASGGRGYTF. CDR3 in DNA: TGTGCCAGCAGCGCCTCAGGGGGCCGCGGCTACACCTTC.

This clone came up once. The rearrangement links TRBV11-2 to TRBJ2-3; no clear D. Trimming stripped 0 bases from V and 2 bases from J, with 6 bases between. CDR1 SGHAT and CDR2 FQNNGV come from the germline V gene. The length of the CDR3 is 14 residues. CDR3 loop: CASSLDTATDTQYF. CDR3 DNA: TGTGCCAGCAGCTTAGATACAGCCACAGATACGCAGTATTTT.

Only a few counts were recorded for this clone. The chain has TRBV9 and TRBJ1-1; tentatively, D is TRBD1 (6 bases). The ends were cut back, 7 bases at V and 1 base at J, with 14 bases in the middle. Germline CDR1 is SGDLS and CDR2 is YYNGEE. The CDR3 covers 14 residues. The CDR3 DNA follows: TGTGCCAGCGGGCCGGGACATACGAACACTGAAGCTTTCTTT. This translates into CASGPGHTNTEAFF. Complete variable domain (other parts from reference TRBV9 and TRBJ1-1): DSGVTQTPKHLITATGQRVTLRCSPRSGDLSVYWYQQSLDQGLQFLIQYYNGEERAKGNILERFSAQQFPDLHSELNLSSLELGDSALYFCASGPGHTNTEAFFGQGTRLTVV.

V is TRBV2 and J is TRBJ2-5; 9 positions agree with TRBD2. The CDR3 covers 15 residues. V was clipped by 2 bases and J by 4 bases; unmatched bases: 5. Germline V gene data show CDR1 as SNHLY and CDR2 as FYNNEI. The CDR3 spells CASSERAGGRETQYF. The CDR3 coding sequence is TGTGCCAGCAGTGAACGGGCGGGGGGGCGAGAGACCCAGTACTTC.

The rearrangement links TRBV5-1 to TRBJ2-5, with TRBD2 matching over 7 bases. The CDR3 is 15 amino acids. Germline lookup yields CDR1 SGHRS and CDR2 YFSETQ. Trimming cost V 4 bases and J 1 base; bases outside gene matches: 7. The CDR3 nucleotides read TGCGCCAGCAGCGGGAGGGACGGCTTCCAAGAGACCCAGTACTTC. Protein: CASSGRDGFQETQYF.